This T cell receptor beta chain was identified in a study of blood T cells in healthy people across ages. Researchers collected 9.5 to 10 milliliters of peripheral blood from every single donor. CDR1 and CDR2 from the germline V gene are ENHRY and SYGVKD. V was clipped by 0 bases and J by 6 bases; unmatched bases: 21. The CDR3 spans 21 residues. Using a J-beta primer mix together with a sample-barcoded 5' primer, a second PCR was run for roughly 6 to 12 cycles. TCRdb reprocessed the 5' RACE reads via MiXCR and lists one record per CDR3 protein. The data show about 1,500,000 distinct CDR3 sequences, 35% to 45% seen once.

This chain links TRBV10-3 with TRBJ2-3, with 10 nucleotides matching TRBD2. The sequenced sample consisted of blood. The receptor was derived from a woman aged 18-30 years in good health. This CDR3 reads CAISESSSRDSGGRRSDTQYF. CDR3 in DNA: TGTGCCATCAGTGAGTCGTCCTCAAGGGATAGCGGGGGGCGTAGATCCGATACGCAGTATTTT.